Below, 9 T cell receptor beta chains from the same sample are listed, as sequenced in a study of T cell repertoires in aging, cancer and after chemotherapy (dated by TCRdb to 2018 to 2020). TCR beta rearrangements were amplified from genomic DNA extracted from peripheral blood rather than from sorted cells or RNA. Sequencing relied on an Illumina MiSeq. Rearranged TRB sequences spanning V, D and J segments were amplified by multiplex touch-down PCR using a mixed TRB-A/B primer pool. Through fastp at Q25 and MiXCR, TCRdb rebuilt clones from the public reads, retaining in-frame beta chains. Under each unique CDR3 protein, matching rows form one entry showing the most common genes and DNA. The sample includes roughly 4,900 distinct CDR3 sequences, with roughly 35% observed a single time. 11% to 15% of the sample comes from the top ten. Sequenced material: blood. These receptors originate from a human donor with a blood cancer.

The chain combines TRBV6-5 with TRBJ2-7; D is perhaps TRBD2 (7 bases). The CDR3 is 15 residues long. V lost 5 bases and J 2 bases, leaving 16 bases between the germline ends. Germline assignment: CDR1 MNHEY and CDR2 SVGAGI. CDR3 amino acids: CASSPFGGPPYEQYF. CDR3 DNA sequence: TGTGCCAGCAGTCCCTTCGGGGGGCCCCCCTACGAGCAGTACTTC.

The chain is built from TRBV28 and TRBJ1-1; no clear D gene. CDR3 length: 15 residues. The V end lost 3 bases, the J end lost 0 bases, and 11 bases lay between the germline ends. Germline V gene data show CDR1 as MDHEN and CDR2 as SYDVKM. The DNA of the CDR3 is TGTGCCAGCAGTTTCATAGGACCCTTGAACACTGAAGCTTTCTTT. It yields the protein CASSFIGPLNTEAFF.

About this clonotype itself: A junction end diverges from the germline sequence, so it may reflect a read error. V gene TRBV27 combines with J gene TRBJ1-6; no firm D call. Germline CDR1 is MNHEY and CDR2 is SMNVEV (reference sequence). The CDR3 loop spans 16 amino acids. The DNA of the CDR3 is TGTGCCAGCAGTTTAAGAGGGCCCTCCTATAATTTACCCCTCCACTTT. Translated, it gives CASSLRGPSYNLPLHF.

This clonotype is large. The J gene is TRBJ2-7, the V gene TRBV30, with D uncertain. The CDR3 is made up of 10 amino acids. Trimming removed 5 bases from V and 3 bases from J, with 5 bases in between. The germline V gene has CDR1 GTSNPN and CDR2 SVGIG (reference sequence). The DNA of the CDR3 is TGTGCCTGGGGCAGCTACGAGCAGTACTTC. This translates into CAWGSYEQYF. The whole variable domain, filled in from reference TRBV30 and TRBJ2-7, reads SQTIHQWPATLVQPVGSPLSLECTVEGTSNPNLYWYRQAAGRGLQLLFYSVGIGQISSEVPQNLSASRPQDRQFILSSKKLLLSDSGFYLCAWGSYEQYFGPGTRLTVT.

Sample share makes this clonotype medium-sized (0.01 to 0.1%). The chain is built from TRBV6-5 and TRBJ1-6, with a tentative D call TRBD1 (5 bases). Trimming shortened V by 2 bases and J by 7 bases, and 9 bases separated the two germline ends. This CDR3 has 14 residues. The germline V gene encodes CDR1 MNHEY and CDR2 SVGAGI. The CDR3 region has the DNA TGTGCCAGCAGTTACGAAAGGGGCAATTCACCCCTCCACTTT. It encodes CASSYERGNSPLHF.

This clonotype was counted a few times. The DNA of the CDR3 is TGTGCCAGCAGTTTAAGGAGGGGTGGAAACACCATATATTTT. This gives the protein CASSLRRGGNTIYF. This rearrangement joins TRBV27 to TRBJ1-3; D might be TRBD1 (5 bases). Trimming pared 2 bases from V and 3 bases from J, leaving 8 bases between. Germline V gene lookup returns CDR1 MNHEY and CDR2 SMNVEV (reference sequence). This CDR3 is 14 amino acids long.

By its share, this clonotype is medium-sized. The rearrangement uses TRBV19 and TRBJ2-7; no clear D gene. The CDR3 is made up of 14 amino acids. CDR1 is LNHDA, CDR2 SQIVND, per germline (reference sequence). Trimming cost V 6 bases and J 4 bases, with 16 bases left between them. The CDR3 DNA reads TGTGCCAGTAGGGAGAGCCATGTTGGGTACGAGCAGTACTTC. Its protein product is CASRESHVGYEQYF. The full variable domain, its missing parts supplied by reference TRBV19 and TRBJ2-7, is DGGITQSPKYLFRKEGQNVTLSCEQNLNHDAMYWYRQDPGQGLRLIYYSQIVNDFQKGDIAEGYSVSREKKESFPLTVTSAQKNPTAFYLCASRESHVGYEQYFGPGTRLTVT.

This chain connects TRBV6-2 or TRBV6-3 to TRBJ2-7, with 14 bases matching TRBD2. Germline assignment: CDR1 MNHEY and CDR2 SVGEGT. After removal of 1 base from V and 2 bases from J, the junction contained 4 bases not matched to a gene. This CDR3 spans 17 amino acids. The CDR3 DNA reads TGTGCCAGCAGTTACTGGACTAGCGGGGGGAACACCTACGAGCAGTACTTC. Its translation is CASSYWTSGGNTYEQYF.

This clonotype was seen a few times. V and J are TRBV6-5 and TRBJ2-1; maybe TRBD1 (8 bases). The CDR3 consists of 16 residues. Germline assignment: CDR1 MNHEY and CDR2 SVGAGI. V was cut by 6 bases and J by 2 bases, with 17 bases left in between. In DNA form, the CDR3 reads TGTGCCAGCAGGCCGACACAGGGGGGGGCCTACAATGAGCAGTTCTTC. Its protein product is CASRPTQGGAYNEQFF.